This T cell receptor beta chain is from a study of regulatory T cells in long-lasting Graves disease. This CDR3 has 15 residues. Looked up from germline, CDR1 is KGHSH and CDR2 is LQKENI. V lost 3 bases and J lost 3, with 14 bases in between. CDR3 regions were amplified by Arm-PCR using iRepertoire HTBI primers to build TCR beta libraries. TCRdb recomputed calls from the multiplex PCR reads with MiXCR, one row per CDR3 protein. The table has hundreds of thousands of distinct CDR3 sequences, around 17% seen once. Time point: newly diagnosed GD, antithyroid drugs for less than 3 months. Generation of the TCR library employed RNA extracted from PBMCs. This same sample was also taken into another study, of T cells in Graves' hyperthyroidism and ophthalmopathy. That study reports: A set of HTBI primers served as the primers for a first-round RT-PCR of the TCR CDR3.

This TCR derives from a woman aged 30 to 39 with Graves disease. The source material was peripheral blood mononuclear cells (PBMCs), sampled at new diagnosis, from a patient treated with antithyroid drugs. V is TRBV18 and J is TRBJ2-5; unclear D gene. Written as DNA, the CDR3 is TGTGCCAGCTCACCCCCGGGCTCGACGAAAGAGACCCAGTACTTC. This gives the protein CASSPPGSTKETQYF.